These 26 T cell receptor beta chains originate from one sample sequenced in a study of blood T cell repertoires in COVID-19. The method was immunoSEQ multiplex PCR; TCRdb's version includes in-frame clones alone and lacks a portion of them. Counted here are roughly 250,000 clones, approximately 86% occurring once; the ten biggest clones make up 1.5% to 2%. Material for sequencing was PBMCs or T cells enriched from blood (not recorded which). Receptor source: a woman aged 50 to 60 who had recovered from COVID-19.

In its sample, this clone was seen once. The chain recombines TRBV4-1 with TRBJ2-1; TRBD2 agrees at 13 bases. V was clipped by 3 bases and J by 5 bases; unmatched bases: 7. This CDR3 is 17 amino acids long. CDR1 is MGHRA, CDR2 YSYEKL, per germline. The CDR3 bases are TGCGCCAGCAGCCACCCTGGACTAGCGGGAGTGGACAATGAGCAGTTCTTC. As protein: CASSHPGLAGVDNEQFF.

The genes are TRBV15 and TRBJ2-1, with TRBD2 identical over 11 bases. CDR1 and CDR2 from the germline V gene are LNHNV and YYDKDF (reference sequence). V trimming: 7 bases; J trimming: 6 bases; junction bases outside the gene matches: 8. The CDR3 totals 15 residues. CDR3 residues: CATTTSGRAGNEQFF. In DNA form, the CDR3 reads TGTGCCACCACCACTAGCGGGAGAGCGGGCAATGAGCAGTTCTTC.

The genes are TRBV4-1 and TRBJ2-7, with a tentative D call TRBD2 (5 bases). V lost 3 bases and J lost 0, with 9 bases in between. This CDR3 has 14 amino acids. Per the germline V gene, CDR1 is MGHRA and CDR2 is YSYEKL. The CDR3 sequence: CASSHLGGSYEQYF. The CDR3 coding sequence is TGCGCCAGCAGCCACCTCGGAGGCTCCTACGAGCAGTACTTC.

The rearrangement uses TRBV12-3 or TRBV12-4 and TRBJ2-7; 8 positions match TRBD2. The CDR3 contains 13 residues. V was pared by 6 bases and J by 3 bases, with 4 bases of the junction left unmatched. CDR3 residues: CASRSGLDYEQYF. CDR3 bases: TGTGCCAGCAGGTCGGGACTAGACTACGAGCAGTACTTC.

This clone was seen once. J is TRBJ1-3 and V is TRBV10-3; D is undetermined. The V gene's germline CDR1 is ENHRY and CDR2 SYGVKD. The V end lost 3 bases, the J end lost 4 bases, and 13 bases lay between the germline ends. This CDR3 contains 15 residues. The CDR3 sequence is CAISDPGSTGNTIYF. DNA for the CDR3: TGTGCCATCAGTGATCCAGGATCGACCGGAAACACCATATATTTT.

The CDR3 DNA is TGTGCCTGGTACGGGACAGGGAGGACTGAAGCTTTCTTT. Translating gives CAWYGTGRTEAFF. The chain joins TRBV30 to TRBJ1-1; 9 bases fit TRBD1. This CDR3 is built from 13 residues. Germline assignment: CDR1 GTSNPN and CDR2 SVGIG (reference sequence). V shed 5 bases and J 5 bases; nucleotides not matched to a gene: 6.

V usage is TRBV6-5 and J usage is TRBJ2-7; the match to TRBD1 covers 10 bases. Germline lookup yields CDR1 MNHEY and CDR2 SVGAGI. There are 14 residues in the CDR3. V was clipped by 3 bases and J by 5 bases; unmatched bases: 4. CDR3 sequence reads: CASSYKTGGDEQYF. DNA for the CDR3: TGTGCCAGCAGTTATAAGACAGGGGGCGACGAGCAGTACTTC.

The chain joins TRBV4-2 to TRBJ2-7, with a possible D match to TRBD1 (6 bases). This CDR3 is built from 16 residues. From germline, CDR1 is LGHNA and CDR2 YNFKEQ. Trimming cost V 3 bases and J 6 bases, with 21 bases left between them. CDR3 bases: TGTGCCAGCAGCCAGGGTACCACAGGGATTTGGTCCGAGCAGTACTTC. Protein sequence: CASSQGTTGIWSEQYF.

CDR3 sequence reads: CSASRDIGFGINQPQHF. Here the CDR3 DNA reads TGCAGTGCTAGTCGGGACATTGGATTTGGGATCAATCAGCCCCAGCATTTT. This chain uses TRBV20-1 with TRBJ1-5; a weak D match, TRBD1 (6 bases). Germline assignment: CDR1 DFQATT and CDR2 SNEGSKA (reference sequence). V lost 3 bases, J lost 3 bases, and 21 bases lay in between. The CDR3 is 17 residues long.

The chain carries TRBV5-1 and TRBJ2-1; D uncertain. Germline CDR1 is SGHRS and CDR2 is YFSETQ. The V and J ends lost 0 bases and 8 bases respectively, with 9 bases between them. This CDR3 has 13 amino acids. CDR3 sequence: CASSLDYGYEQFF. The CDR3 DNA reads as TGCGCCAGCAGCTTGGATTACGGGTATGAGCAGTTCTTC.

CDR3 DNA sequence: TGTGCCAGCAGCCAAAGAAAGCCCAGTTGGGGGGACTACTATGGCTACACCTTC. Amino acids: CASSQRKPSWGDYYGYTF. This sequence joins TRBV3-1 (or the pseudogene TRBV3-2) and TRBJ1-2, with D possibly TRBD1 on 5 matching bases. CDR1 is LGHDT and CDR2 is YNNKEL in the germline V gene (reference sequence). This CDR3 region has 18 residues. V dropped 2 bases and J dropped 3 bases, with 22 bases sitting between them.

V is TRBV5-1 and J is TRBJ1-2; 9 nucleotides match TRBD1. V was clipped by 7 bases and J by 5 bases; unmatched bases: 9. Germline assignment: CDR1 SGHRS and CDR2 YFSETQ. There are 14 residues in the CDR3. Here the CDR3 DNA reads TGCGCCAGCGCCCGGGACAGGGTGGAGTATGGCTACACCTTC. Translating gives CASARDRVEYGYTF.

CDR3 sequence reads: CASSQDGGGQRKMNTEAFF. CDR3 DNA: TGTGCCAGCAGCCAAGATGGGGGTGGACAGAGAAAAATGAACACTGAAGCTTTCTTT. J is TRBJ1-1 and V is TRBV3-1 (or the pseudogene TRBV3-2); a weak D match, TRBD1 (6 bases). Trimming took 0 bases from V and 0 from J, leaving 20 bases between them. The V gene's germline CDR1 is LGHDT and CDR2 YNNKEL (reference sequence). The CDR3 consists of 19 residues.

Written as DNA, the CDR3 is TGTGCCATCAGTGACCCACGCCCGCTACCAGATACGCAGTATTTT. It is translated as CAISDPRPLPDTQYF. The chain couples TRBV10-3 to TRBJ2-3; D is uncertain. V lost 3 bases to trimming and J lost 4 bases, with 14 bases between them. CDR3 length: 15 residues. Germline assignment: CDR1 ENHRY and CDR2 SYGVKD.

The rearrangement uses TRBV5-1 and TRBJ1-3; no firm D call. Trimming left V 3 bases short and J 0 bases short, with 7 bases between. Germline V gene data show CDR1 as SGHRS and CDR2 as YFSETQ. The CDR3 consists of 14 residues. The CDR3 DNA reads as TGCGCCAGCAGCTACAGTACCTCTGGAAACACCATATATTTT. Residues: CASSYSTSGNTIYF.

This clone was seen once. V is TRBV5-4 and J is TRBJ2-6, with 7 bases matching TRBD2. J gave up 0 bases and V 4 bases, and 10 bases lay outside the gene matches. From germline, CDR1 is SGHNT and CDR2 YYREEE (reference sequence). The CDR3 totals 18 residues. CDR3 coding DNA: TGTGCCAGCAGCAGCGGGACGTTTAACCCCTCTGGGGCCAACGTCCTGACTTTC. It yields the protein CASSSGTFNPSGANVLTF.

This sequence joins TRBV2 and TRBJ1-5, with 8 bases aligning to TRBD1. CDR1 is SNHLY and CDR2 is FYNNEI in the germline V gene. V lost 6 bases and J lost 11; bases outside the gene matches: 18. The CDR3 loop spans 16 amino acids. CDR3 in amino acids: CASSVQGQASREAQHF. The CDR3 DNA reads as TGTGCCAGCAGCGTCCAGGGACAGGCTTCACGGGAGGCCCAGCATTTT.

This clone occurred a few times. The chain carries TRBV29-1 and TRBJ2-7; 9 bases line up with TRBD1. This CDR3 contains 13 residues. Germline CDR1 SQVTM, CDR2 ANQGSEA. Trimming removed 6 bases from V and 3 bases from J; junction bases left unmatched: 6. The CDR3 region is CSVGKDRGYEQYF. The DNA for the CDR3 is TGCAGCGTCGGTAAGGACAGGGGCTACGAGCAGTACTTC.

The chain combines TRBV19 with TRBJ1-5; D may be TRBD1 (5 bases). Deletions cut 7 bases from V and 0 bases from J, with 10 bases between. The CDR3 covers 14 residues. Germline values: CDR1 LNHDA, CDR2 SQIVND (reference sequence). CDR3 in amino acids: CASKAGNSNQPQHF. Here the CDR3 DNA reads TGTGCCAGTAAAGCAGGGAATAGCAATCAGCCCCAGCATTTT.

V is TRBV29-1 and J is TRBJ2-1; D ambiguous. The V gene lost 8 bases and the J gene lost 0 bases, with 11 bases spanning the gap. There are 13 residues in the CDR3. Germline loops: CDR1 SQVTM, CDR2 ANQGSEA. CDR3 region: CSLRESSYNEQFF. CDR3 nucleotide sequence: TGCAGCCTCCGCGAAAGCTCCTACAATGAGCAGTTCTTC.

The chain recombines TRBV5-1 with TRBJ2-7; 7 bases fit TRBD2. This CDR3 has 14 residues. In germline, CDR1 is SGHRS, CDR2 YFSETQ. J gave up 2 bases and V 4 bases, and 6 bases lay outside the gene matches. For the CDR3, the DNA is TGCGCCAGCAGCAACCGGGAGGCCCCCTACGAGCAGTACTTC. Translating it yields CASSNREAPYEQYF.

Of note for this clone: Other nucleotide sequences from this sample produce the same CDR3. The V and J genes are TRBV5-1 and TRBJ2-1, with 9 bases fitting TRBD1. The trim removed 0 bases at V and 4 bases at J, leaving 2 bases unmatched. The CDR3 runs 15 residues. Germline CDR1 and CDR2: SGHRS and YFSETQ. The CDR3 spells CASSLGTGAYNEQFF. The DNA for the CDR3 is TGCGCCAGCAGCTTGGGGACAGGGGCTTACAATGAGCAGTTCTTC.

V and J are TRBV14 and TRBJ2-1; TRBD1 matches 7 bases. The germline gives CDR1 SGHDN, CDR2 FVKESK. With 3 bases clipped from V and 1 base from J, the junction kept 6 bases outside the gene matches. The CDR3 is 16 amino acids. The CDR3 DNA is TGTGCCAGCAGCCACCAGGGGGTCGAGTCCTACAATGAGCAGTTCTTC. It yields the protein CASSHQGVESYNEQFF.

In this sample, this clone turned up a few times. The genes are TRBV7-9 and TRBJ1-4, with a possible D match to TRBD1 (5 bases). Germline V gene data show CDR1 as SEHNR and CDR2 as FQNEAQ (reference sequence). Trimming removed 3 bases at V and 6 bases at J, with 11 bases between. The CDR3 loop spans 14 amino acids. The CDR3 region has the DNA TGTGCCAGCAGCTTTGTACAGGCTGATGAAAAACTGTTTTTT. It translates to CASSFVQADEKLFF.

The chain recombines TRBV7-8 with TRBJ1-1; no clear D. Germline-derived CDR1 and CDR2 are SGHVS and FQNEAQ. Trimming pared 1 base from V and 4 bases from J, leaving 7 bases between. This CDR3 has 13 amino acids. This CDR3 reads CASSLGSTTEAFF. The CDR3 DNA reads as TGTGCCAGCAGCTTAGGGAGTACCACTGAAGCTTTCTTT.

This clone was observed a few times. This chain joins TRBV28 and TRBJ2-2; D unresolved. The germline V and J ends were trimmed by 6 bases and 1 base, with 6 bases remaining between them. The CDR3 extends over 13 amino acids. CDR1 is MDHEN, CDR2 SYDVKM, per germline. This chain's CDR3 is CASRSWNTGELFF. For the CDR3, the DNA is TGTGCCAGCAGGTCGTGGAACACCGGGGAGCTGTTTTTT.